A single sample is the source of the 32 T cell receptor beta chains below, sequenced in a study of T-cell reconstitution after alpha-beta-depleted transplantation in children. TCRbeta library preparation incorporated unique molecular identifiers. TCRdb used MiXCR to reprocess the PCR reads, holding one entry per CDR3 protein. This table has around 450,000 distinct CDR3 sequences, roughly a tenth appearing once. The sample was PBMCs, taken before TCRalphabeta/CD19-depleted stem cell transplant. The source is a child aged 2 to 15 with inherited bone marrow failure, due to receive a stem cell transplant.

In its sample, this clonotype was seen many times. The junction differs from germline at one of its ends, possibly a read error. The rearrangement joins TRBV6-2 or TRBV6-3 to TRBJ1-1; no definite D call. The CDR3 length is 16 residues. The V gene's germline CDR1 is MNHEY and CDR2 SVGEGT. For the CDR3, the DNA is TGTGCCAGCAGTCACTCAGCCTACCGGGTCAACACTGAAGCTTTCTTT. Translation: CASSHSAYRVNTEAFF.

This clonotype was counted many times. This chain joins TRBV5-1 and TRBJ2-1; D is perhaps TRBD1 or TRBD2 (5 bases each). With 6 bases removed from V and 7 bases from J, the gap between germline ends came to 17 bases. Germline lookup yields CDR1 SGHRS and CDR2 YFSETQ. This CDR3 spans 14 amino acids. CDR3 in DNA: TGCGCCAGCAAGGGGACCACGATATCAAATGAGCAGTTCTTC. Its translation is CASKGTTISNEQFF.

The sample holds a few counts of this clonotype. This chain uses TRBV20-1 with TRBJ2-3; TRBD2 agrees at 9 bases. The trim removed 5 bases at V and 5 bases at J, leaving 26 bases unmatched. This CDR3 is built from 20 residues. CDR1 is DFQATT, CDR2 SNEGSKA, per germline (reference sequence). The CDR3 region is CSASSMGIAGEDTRRDTQYF. The CDR3 DNA reads as TGCAGTGCTTCTTCCATGGGAATAGCGGGAGAGGATACGAGAAGAGATACGCAGTATTTT.

This clonotype has ten or more counts. The chain uses TRBV28 and TRBJ2-7; D gene ambiguous. The CDR3 loop spans 13 amino acids. V lost 6 bases, J lost 3 bases, and 12 bases lay in between. The V gene's germline CDR1 is MDHEN and CDR2 SYDVKM. CDR3 nucleotides: TGTGCCAGCAGCCTCACGCCACACTACGAGCAGTACTTC. It is translated as CASSLTPHYEQYF.

This clonotype was recorded many times. The CDR3 region has the DNA TGTGCCAGCAGCTATGACGGGATGAGGGTTCTCTACAATGAGCAGTTCTTC. This translates into CASSYDGMRVLYNEQFF. The J gene is TRBJ2-1, the V gene TRBV7-2; TRBD2 is a possible D gene (5 bases). Trimming pared 4 bases from V and 3 bases from J, leaving 19 bases between. The CDR3 has 17 amino acids. Per the germline V gene, CDR1 is SGHTA and CDR2 is FQGNSA. Supplemented by reference TRBV7-2 and TRBJ2-1, the full variable domain reads GAGVSQSPSNKVTEKGKDVELRCDPISGHTALYWYRQSLGQGLEFLIYFQGNSAPDKSGLPSDRFSAERTGGSVSTLTIQRTQQEDSAVYLCASSYDGMRVLYNEQFFGPGTRLTVL.

This chain links TRBV28 with TRBJ2-1; 11 nucleotides line up with TRBD2. Trimming at V came to 3 bases and at J to 8 bases, leaving 18 bases not matched to a gene. The CDR3 has 19 residues. CDR1 is MDHEN and CDR2 is SYDVKM in the germline V gene. The CDR3 region has the DNA TGTGCCAGCAGTTTTACCCCGAGACATAGCGGGAGGGCCGTGGATGAGCAGTTCTTC. It codes for CASSFTPRHSGRAVDEQFF.

The V call is TRBV7-8, the J call TRBJ2-1, with 14 bases matching TRBD2. This CDR3 is 19 amino acids long. With V trimmed by 5 bases and J by 0 bases, 9 bases remained unmatched. Germline loops: CDR1 SGHVS, CDR2 FQNEAQ. The chain's CDR3 is CASSPRTGTSGSSYNEQFF. In DNA, the CDR3 is TGTGCCAGCAGCCCCCGGACCGGGACTAGCGGGAGCTCCTACAATGAGCAGTTCTTC.

This clonotype was found many times. The V gene is TRBV9, the J gene TRBJ2-2; no definite D call. Germline lookup yields CDR1 SGDLS and CDR2 YYNGEE. The CDR3 consists of 13 residues. V was shortened by 4 bases and J by 2 bases, with 6 bases between the two germline ends. As DNA, the CDR3 is TGTGCCAGCAGCCCTGCTAACACCGGGGAGCTGTTTTTT. Translating gives CASSPANTGELFF.

The chain is built from TRBV6-2 or TRBV6-3 and TRBJ2-7; D possibly corresponds to TRBD1 (5 bases). The CDR3 is 14 amino acids. From germline, CDR1 is MNHEY and CDR2 SVGEGT. V dropped 2 bases and J dropped 2 bases, with 10 bases sitting between them. The CDR3 DNA sequence: TGTGCCAGCAGTTACCAGGGCTCGGCCTACGAGCAGTACTTC. Translation: CASSYQGSAYEQYF.

This clonotype has ten or more counts. The rearrangement joins TRBV27 to TRBJ2-7, with D hard to call. Germline lookup yields CDR1 MNHEY and CDR2 SMNVEV (reference sequence). The CDR3 totals 15 residues. V lost 6 bases to trimming and J lost 2 bases, with 17 bases between them. In nucleotides, the CDR3 is TGTGCCAGCAGAAGCCGGGCCGGCGGAACCTACGAGCAGTACTTC. It encodes CASRSRAGGTYEQYF.

This clonotype was detected ten times or more. V and J are TRBV9 and TRBJ1-2; D possibly corresponds to TRBD1 (5 bases). The germline V and J ends were trimmed by 0 bases and 4 bases, with 13 bases remaining between them. CDR1 and CDR2 (germline): SGDLS, YYNGEE. The CDR3 contains 15 residues. This chain's CDR3 is CASSVGGQGGYGYTF. CDR3 in DNA: TGTGCCAGCAGCGTAGGGGGTCAGGGAGGCTATGGCTACACCTTC.

This clonotype was observed at least ten times. The rearrangement links TRBV5-1 to TRBJ2-1; 12 bases line up with TRBD1. Losses at the gene ends were 4 bases for V and 7 bases for J; bases not matched to a gene: 12. This CDR3 is built from 17 residues. From germline, CDR1 is SGHRS and CDR2 YFSETQ. CDR3 DNA: TGCGCCAGCAGCGCCACAGGAGGGACAGGGGGCGGAAATGAGCAGTTCTTC. Its protein product is CASSATGGTGGGNEQFF.

This clonotype appeared many times. The chain carries TRBV4-1 and TRBJ1-4, with D perhaps matching TRBD1 (5 bases). This CDR3 is 13 amino acids long. Germline V gene sequence: CDR1 MGHRA, CDR2 YSYEKL. Trimming stripped 8 bases from V and 8 bases from J, with 15 bases between. The CDR3 protein is CASAGASGEKLFF. CDR3 nucleotide sequence: TGCGCCAGCGCCGGGGCAAGTGGAGAAAAACTGTTTTTT.

This clonotype was observed a few times. The chain recombines TRBV30 with TRBJ2-5; D not resolved. Germline loops: CDR1 GTSNPN, CDR2 SVGIG (reference sequence). Trimming took off 4 bases at V and 7 bases at J, with 13 bases between the two ends. The CDR3 extends over 12 amino acids. CDR3 DNA sequence: TGTGCCTGGAATGACCGCCGGAGGACCCAGTACTTC. Translated: CAWNDRRRTQYF.

The chain recombines TRBV29-1 with TRBJ2-5, with TRBD1 matching over 7 bases. Trimming at V came to 5 bases and at J to 4 bases, leaving 4 bases not matched to a gene. CDR3 size: 12 residues. Germline values: CDR1 SQVTM, CDR2 ANQGSEA. The CDR3 here is CSVSRGRETQYF. DNA for the CDR3: TGCAGCGTTTCAAGGGGGCGAGAGACCCAGTACTTC.

The table lists this clonotype with many counts. V and J are TRBV27 and TRBJ2-5, with a weak D call TRBD1 (6 bases). Deletions cut 3 bases from V and 4 bases from J, with 12 bases between. Germline V gene sequence: CDR1 MNHEY, CDR2 SMNVEV (reference sequence). This CDR3 has 14 amino acids. CDR3 in DNA: TGTGCCAGCAGTTTTCAGGGGATGGCAGAGACCCAGTACTTC. This codes for CASSFQGMAETQYF.

This clonotype was observed at least ten times. The chain combines TRBV9 with TRBJ2-7; 11 bases match TRBD2. Germline V CDR1 and CDR2: SGDLS, YYNGEE. The CDR3 runs 17 residues. The V segment lost 0 bases and the J segment 3 bases; nucleotides outside the gene matches: 8. The CDR3 is CASSVGLAGGSNYEQYF. The CDR3 nucleotides are TGTGCCAGCAGCGTAGGGCTAGCGGGAGGATCGAACTACGAGCAGTACTTC.

This clonotype has ten or more counts. The CDR3 reads CASSSGQTTGELFF. The CDR3 DNA sequence: TGTGCCAGCAGCTCGGGACAGACCACCGGGGAGCTGTTTTTT. The genes are TRBV7-6 and TRBJ2-2; 7 bases align to TRBD1. The germline V gene encodes CDR1 SGHVS and CDR2 FNYEAQ. J lost 4 bases, V lost 4 bases, and 3 bases had no gene match. This CDR3 spans 14 amino acids.

This clonotype was counted at least ten times. The chain combines TRBV5-1 with TRBJ2-7; TRBD1 matches 7 bases. The CDR3 is 19 amino acids. With 1 base clipped from V and 4 bases from J, the junction kept 20 bases outside the gene matches. Germline V gene data show CDR1 as SGHRS and CDR2 as YFSETQ. The CDR3 DNA follows: TGCGCCAGCAGCTTGCCTCCCGGGACAGCCATGCCCTCCTTTTACGAGCAGTACTTC. Protein product: CASSLPPGTAMPSFYEQYF.

Regarding this clonotype: A read error is possible here, since a much larger clone lies one base away. The gene calls are TRBV24-1 and TRBJ2-1; no clear D. The germline gives CDR1 KGHDR, CDR2 SFDVKD. The CDR3 contains 15 residues. Trimming stripped 8 bases from V and 8 bases from J, with 21 bases between. The CDR3 nucleotides read TGTGCCACCATTGACCTTTTTTTAGGACGGGATGAGCAGTTCTTC. It specifies CATIDLFLGRDEQFF.

This clonotype was detected many times. This chain uses TRBV7-2 with TRBJ2-1; no clear D gene. Trimming stripped 1 base from V and 3 bases from J, with 7 bases between. Per germline, CDR1 SGHTA and CDR2 FQGNSA. This CDR3 has 14 residues. The CDR3 reads CASSLEYYYNEQFF. CDR3 DNA: TGTGCCAGCAGCTTAGAGTACTACTACAATGAGCAGTTCTTC.

In its sample, this clonotype was seen many times. The rearrangement uses TRBV23-1 and TRBJ1-5, with 11 nucleotides matching TRBD1. TRBV23-1 is noted as an ORF with a role that remains uncertain. The CDR3 covers 15 residues. Trimming cost V 1 base and J 7 bases; bases outside gene matches: 3. The CDR3 region is CASSQWDRGRQPQHF. The CDR3 DNA is TGCGCCAGCAGTCAATGGGACAGGGGGAGACAGCCCCAGCATTTT.

There are many counts of this clonotype. The chain carries TRBV5-1 and TRBJ2-1, with 10 bases fitting TRBD2. The CDR3 extends over 16 amino acids. After removal of 4 bases from V and 4 bases from J, the junction contained 8 bases not matched to a gene. CDR1 and CDR2 from the germline V gene are SGHRS and YFSETQ. The CDR3 spells CASSPSSGRSYNEQFF. In nucleotides, the CDR3 is TGCGCCAGCAGCCCGTCTAGCGGGAGATCTTACAATGAGCAGTTCTTC.

This clonotype has only a few counts. The V call is TRBV6-2 or TRBV6-3, the J call TRBJ2-1, with 10 bases that match TRBD2. The trim removed 9 bases at V and 7 bases at J, leaving 12 bases unmatched. The length of the CDR3 is 15 residues. Germline-derived CDR1 and CDR2 are MNHEY and SVGEGT. The CDR3 sequence: CASIDTSGISNEQFF. Written as DNA, the CDR3 is TGTGCCAGTATCGACACTAGCGGGATATCTAATGAGCAGTTCTTC.

There are a few counts of this clonotype. V gene TRBV9 combines with J gene TRBJ2-7, with 8 bases aligning to TRBD2. This CDR3 has 15 residues. Germline lookup yields CDR1 SGDLS and CDR2 YYNGEE. J lost 3 bases, V lost 4 bases, and 9 bases had no gene match. The chain's CDR3 is CASSPYSGGVYEQYF. The CDR3 region has the DNA TGTGCCAGCAGCCCCTACAGCGGGGGAGTCTACGAGCAGTACTTC.

This clonotype showed up many times. This chain links TRBV7-9 with TRBJ2-5; a weak D match, TRBD2 (6 bases). Trimming removed 5 bases at V and 5 bases at J, with 15 bases between. The germline V gene encodes CDR1 SEHNR and CDR2 FQNEAQ (reference sequence). The CDR3 spans 14 residues. The CDR3 sequence: CASSPRTTWETQYF. The CDR3 nucleotides are TGTGCCAGCAGCCCCAGGACTACCTGGGAGACCCAGTACTTC.

Ten or more counts support this clonotype. The chain uses TRBV28 and TRBJ2-7; 8 positions agree with TRBD2. The CDR3 has 15 amino acids. The V gene end was trimmed by 4 bases and the J gene end by 5 bases; junction bases not matched to a gene: 10. Germline V gene sequence: CDR1 MDHEN, CDR2 SYDVKM. CDR3 amino acids: CASSSPGRAVDEQYF. CDR3 in DNA: TGTGCCAGCAGTTCCCCCGGGAGGGCGGTCGACGAGCAGTACTTC.

The sample holds many counts of this clonotype. The chain recombines TRBV20-1 with TRBJ2-7; 8 nucleotides line up with TRBD2. Germline V gene lookup returns CDR1 DFQATT and CDR2 SNEGSKA (reference sequence). V shed 2 bases, J shed 1 base, and the junction held 7 bases outside the gene matches. The CDR3 length is 15 residues. DNA for the CDR3: TGCAGTGCTAGATCCGGGAGGGCCGTTTCCTACGAGCAGTACTTC. It translates to CSARSGRAVSYEQYF.

In its sample, this clonotype was seen many times. This chain links TRBV20-1 with TRBJ2-7, with D tentatively TRBD2 (6 bases). Germline CDR1 and CDR2: DFQATT and SNEGSKA (reference sequence). Trimming removed 3 bases from V and 4 bases from J, with 13 bases in between. The CDR3 is 13 amino acids. The CDR3 here is CSARVVRGYEQYF. The CDR3 DNA reads as TGCAGTGCTAGGGTAGTCCGGGGGTACGAGCAGTACTTC.

The chain couples TRBV12-3 or TRBV12-4 to TRBJ2-3; TRBD1 matches at 12 bases. The junction had 6 bases not matched to a gene; V was cut back by 4 bases and J by 4 bases. The CDR3 covers 16 residues. CDR3: CASSWRGQGAADTQYF. DNA for the CDR3: TGTGCCAGCAGTTGGAGGGGACAGGGGGCGGCAGATACGCAGTATTTT.

The V gene is TRBV9, the J gene TRBJ2-3, with 8 bases fitting TRBD2. This CDR3 spans 16 amino acids. CDR1 is SGDLS and CDR2 is YYNGEE in the germline V gene. The V gene end was trimmed by 0 bases and the J gene end by 6 bases; junction bases not matched to a gene: 9. Here the CDR3 DNA reads TGTGCCAGCAGCGTAGAGGTAGGCGGGAGGACGGATACGCAGTATTTT. It translates to CASSVEVGGRTDTQYF.

In the case of this clonotype: This may arise from a read error, as a much more abundant clone is one base away. The CDR3 DNA sequence: TGTGACAGCAGTAAGACGACAGGGGCCACTGAAGCTTTCTTT. Protein product: CDSSKTTGATEAFF. This chain joins TRBV27 and TRBJ1-1, with TRBD1 matching over 8 bases. The CDR3 extends over 14 amino acids. Per the germline V gene, CDR1 is MNHEY and CDR2 is SMNVEV (reference sequence).